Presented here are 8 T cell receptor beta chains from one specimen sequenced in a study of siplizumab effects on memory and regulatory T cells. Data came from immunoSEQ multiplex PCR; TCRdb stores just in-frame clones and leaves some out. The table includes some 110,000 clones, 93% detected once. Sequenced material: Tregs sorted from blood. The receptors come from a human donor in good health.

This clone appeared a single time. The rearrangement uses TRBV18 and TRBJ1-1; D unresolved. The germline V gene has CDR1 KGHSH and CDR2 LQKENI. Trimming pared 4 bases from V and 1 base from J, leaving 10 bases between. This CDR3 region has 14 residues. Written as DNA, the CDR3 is TGTGCCAGCTCACTTAAGACGGGGAACACTGAAGCTTTCTTT. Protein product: CASSLKTGNTEAFF.

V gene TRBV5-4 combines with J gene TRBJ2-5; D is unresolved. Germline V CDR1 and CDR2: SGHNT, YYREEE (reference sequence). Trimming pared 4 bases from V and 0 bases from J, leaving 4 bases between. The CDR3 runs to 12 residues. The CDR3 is CASSGNQETQYF. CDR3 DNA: TGTGCCAGCAGCGGGAACCAAGAGACCCAGTACTTC.

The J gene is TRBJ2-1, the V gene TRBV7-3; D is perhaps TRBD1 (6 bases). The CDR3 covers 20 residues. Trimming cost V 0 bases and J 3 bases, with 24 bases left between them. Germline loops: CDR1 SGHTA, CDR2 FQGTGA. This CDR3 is CASSLTKSPTDRRNYNEQFF. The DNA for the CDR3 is TGTGCCAGCAGCTTAACGAAGTCCCCGACCGACAGGAGAAACTACAATGAGCAGTTCTTC. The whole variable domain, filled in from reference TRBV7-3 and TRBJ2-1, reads GAGVSQTPSNKVTEKGKYVELRCDPISGHTALYWYRQSLGQGPEFLIYFQGTGAADDSGLPNDRFFAVRPEGSVSTLKIQRTERGDSAVYLCASSLTKSPTDRRNYNEQFFGPGTRLTVL.

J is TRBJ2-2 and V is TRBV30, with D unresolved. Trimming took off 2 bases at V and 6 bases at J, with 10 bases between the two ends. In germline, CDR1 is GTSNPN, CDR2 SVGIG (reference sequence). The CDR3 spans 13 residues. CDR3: CAWSRRPAGELFF. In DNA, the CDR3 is TGTGCCTGGAGTAGGCGACCGGCCGGGGAGCTGTTTTTT. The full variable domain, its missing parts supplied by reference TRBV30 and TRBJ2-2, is SQTIHQWPATLVQPVGSPLSLECTVEGTSNPNLYWYRQAAGRGLQLLFYSVGIGQISSEVPQNLSASRPQDRQFILSSKKLLLSDSGFYLCAWSRRPAGELFFGEGSRLTVL.

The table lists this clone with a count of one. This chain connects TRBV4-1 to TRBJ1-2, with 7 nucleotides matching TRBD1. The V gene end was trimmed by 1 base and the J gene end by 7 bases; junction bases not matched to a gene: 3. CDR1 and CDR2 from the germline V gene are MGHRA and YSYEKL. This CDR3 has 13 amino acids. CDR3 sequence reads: CASSQGRDSGYTF. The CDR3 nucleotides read TGCGCCAGCAGCCAAGGCCGGGACAGTGGCTACACCTTC.

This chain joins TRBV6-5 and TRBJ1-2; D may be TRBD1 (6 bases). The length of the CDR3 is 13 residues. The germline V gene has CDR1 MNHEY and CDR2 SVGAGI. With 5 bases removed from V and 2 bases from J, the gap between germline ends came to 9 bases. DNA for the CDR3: TGTGCCAGCAGTCGAACAGGGAACTATGGCTACACCTTC. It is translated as CASSRTGNYGYTF.

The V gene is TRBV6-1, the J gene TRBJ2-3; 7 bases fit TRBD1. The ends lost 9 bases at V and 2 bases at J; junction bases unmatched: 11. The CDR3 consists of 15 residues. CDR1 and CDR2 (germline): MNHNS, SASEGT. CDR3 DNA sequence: TGTGCCAGTACATCGGGACAGACCATCACAGATACGCAGTATTTT. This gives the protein CASTSGQTITDTQYF.

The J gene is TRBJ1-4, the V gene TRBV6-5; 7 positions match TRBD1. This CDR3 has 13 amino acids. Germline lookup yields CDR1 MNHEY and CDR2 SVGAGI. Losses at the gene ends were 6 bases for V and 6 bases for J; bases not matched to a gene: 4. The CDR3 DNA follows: TGTGCCAGCAGGGCGACAGGGTATGAAAAACTGTTTTTT. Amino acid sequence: CASRATGYEKLFF.